What follows are 14 T cell receptor beta chains derived from one specimen sequenced in a study of T cell repertoires in cytomegalovirus infection. TCRdb called the reads again in MiXCR, with one record for every CDR3 protein. This table holds 250,000 to 300,000 distinct CDR3 sequences, around 25% found once. The sample was PBMCs. These TCRs come from a human donor in good health (CMV status not recorded). Some clones in this sample may be carry-over from other donors' samples.

This clonotype was seen repeatedly, ten times or more. V and J are TRBV29-1 and TRBJ1-5; 10 bases are a match to TRBD1. Germline loops: CDR1 SQVTM, CDR2 ANQGSEA. The CDR3 length is 13 residues. V trimming: 4 bases; J trimming: 5 bases; junction bases outside the gene matches: 2. The DNA for the CDR3 is TGCAGCGTTGGACAGGGGGCCGATCAGCCCCAGCATTTT. Translated, it gives CSVGQGADQPQHF.

The V gene is TRBV7-9, the J gene TRBJ1-5; no definite D call. Germline values: CDR1 SEHNR, CDR2 FQNEAQ (reference sequence). This CDR3 is 14 amino acids long. Trimming took off 3 bases at V and 4 bases at J, with 10 bases between the two ends. The CDR3 DNA is TGTGCCAGCAGCTTGGGAACGGAGAATCAGCCCCAGCATTTT. This sequence encodes CASSLGTENQPQHF.

This clonotype was recorded a few times. This chain connects TRBV30 to TRBJ1-2; TRBD1 is a possible D gene (5 bases). The V end was cut by 1 base, the J end by 3 bases, with 12 bases between. This CDR3 is built from 14 residues. The germline V gene has CDR1 GTSNPN and CDR2 SVGIG (reference sequence). The CDR3 DNA sequence: TGTGCCTGGAGTGGGACAAAACGGGACTATGGCTACACCTTC. Protein product: CAWSGTKRDYGYTF.

This clonotype was seen ten or more times. This chain connects TRBV7-8 to TRBJ1-1, with D perhaps matching TRBD1 (5 bases). With 5 bases removed from V and 4 bases from J, the gap between germline ends came to 17 bases. The V gene's germline CDR1 is SGHVS and CDR2 FQNEAQ. This CDR3 is built from 15 residues. CDR3 bases: TGTGCCAGCAGCCCAAAGCGAGTACAGGCCACTGAAGCTTTCTTT. Translated: CASSPKRVQATEAFF.

This clonotype was seen ten or more times. This chain uses TRBV7-2 with TRBJ2-5; TRBD2 matches at 14 bases. J lost 3 bases, V lost 4 bases, and 10 bases had no gene match. This CDR3 spans 18 amino acids. Germline V lookup: CDR1 SGHTA, CDR2 FQGNSA. CDR3 protein: CASSSRLAGGPRKETQYF. The CDR3 nucleotides are TGTGCCAGCAGCTCCAGACTAGCGGGAGGGCCCAGAAAAGAGACCCAGTACTTC.

V gene TRBV23-1 combines with J gene TRBJ2-3, with TRBD1 as a possible D gene (6 bases). TRBV23-1 is labeled an ORF, and its function is uncertain. The CDR3 contains 17 residues. Trimming shortened V by 6 bases and J by 4 bases, and 23 bases separated the two germline ends. The DNA of the CDR3 is TGCGCCAGCAGCACCAACAGGGCCCTAACGAGTCCAGATACGCAGTATTTT. Amino acids: CASSTNRALTSPDTQYF.

The table lists this clonotype with many counts. The chain joins TRBV12-3 or TRBV12-4 to TRBJ2-2; 12 positions match TRBD1. The V gene end was trimmed by 6 bases and the J gene end by 6 bases; junction bases not matched to a gene: 2. The CDR3 is 14 residues long. The CDR3 DNA reads TGTGCCAGCAGAAGGGACAGGGGGCCCGGGGAGCTGTTTTTT. Translation gives CASRRDRGPGELFF.

This clonotype was picked up many times. V and J are TRBV11-2 and TRBJ2-3, with D tentatively TRBD1 (5 bases). CDR1 and CDR2 (germline): SGHAT, FQNNGV. V lost 1 base to trimming and J lost 3 bases, with 14 bases between them. The CDR3 is 16 amino acids. The CDR3 protein is CASSLGGNRATDTQYF. The DNA for the CDR3 is TGTGCCAGCAGCTTAGGGGGCAACCGCGCTACAGATACGCAGTATTTT.

This clonotype has just a few counts. The rearrangement links TRBV5-4 to TRBJ2-2; D may be TRBD2 (5 bases). The length of the CDR3 is 16 residues. Germline loops: CDR1 SGHNT, CDR2 YYREEE (reference sequence). The V end was cut by 6 bases, the J end by 7 bases, with 22 bases between. The CDR3 sequence is CASTPGPLDLSGELFF. For the CDR3, the DNA is TGTGCCAGCACCCCAGGTCCACTAGACCTCAGCGGGGAGCTGTTTTTT.

This clonotype occurred many times. V gene TRBV7-8 combines with J gene TRBJ1-4; possibly TRBD1 for D (5 bases). V lost 5 bases and J 6 bases, leaving 28 bases between the germline ends. This CDR3 has 19 residues. Germline CDR1 SGHVS, CDR2 FQNEAQ. CDR3 amino acids: CASSQGSVSGRRGDEKLFF. The DNA of the CDR3 is TGTGCCAGCAGCCAGGGCAGTGTGTCAGGGAGGCGTGGGGATGAAAAACTGTTTTTT.

The chain combines TRBV7-6 with TRBJ1-5; D perhaps matches TRBD1 (5 bases). Trimming stripped 1 base from V and 1 base from J, with 11 bases between. The CDR3 contains 16 residues. Germline-derived CDR1 and CDR2 are SGHVS and FNYEAQ. CDR3 sequence reads: CASSLGSGISNQPQHF. CDR3 bases: TGTGCCAGCAGCTTAGGCTCAGGGATCAGCAATCAGCCCCAGCATTTT.

This clonotype was observed a handful of times. The gene calls are TRBV5-4 and TRBJ2-2, with D maybe TRBD1 (6 bases). In germline, CDR1 is SGHNT, CDR2 YYREEE (reference sequence). The ends were cut back, 9 bases at V and 4 bases at J, with 19 bases in the middle. The CDR3 contains 15 residues. The CDR3 reads CATSTGNVGTGELFF. In DNA, the CDR3 is TGTGCCACCAGTACAGGGAACGTTGGCACCGGGGAGCTGTTTTTT.

This clonotype occurred many times. In DNA form, the CDR3 reads TGTGCCAGCAGCTTTGGGTTGACAGGGCAGTACTTC. Translating gives CASSFGLTGQYF. V and J are TRBV7-2 and TRBJ2-7, with D tentatively TRBD1 (6 bases). The CDR3 totals 12 residues. V was shortened by 3 bases and J by 9 bases, with 12 bases between the two germline ends. Germline V lookup: CDR1 SGHTA, CDR2 FQGNSA.

The V and J genes are TRBV4-1 and TRBJ2-3, with TRBD1 as a possible D gene (6 bases). V dropped 1 base and J dropped 10 bases, with 9 bases sitting between them. This CDR3 has 12 residues. From germline, CDR1 is MGHRA and CDR2 YSYEKL. CDR3 sequence (DNA): TGCGCCAGCAGCCAAGGGTGGGGGCCGCAGTATTTT. Protein: CASSQGWGPQYF.